The entry below describes one TCR beta chain. Its specificity is not known. This entry is derived from a study of T-cell reconstitution after alpha-beta-depleted transplantation in children. Findings and caveats of the study: At one year after transplant, newly produced T cells mostly accounted for T-cell counts and diversity.

The CDR3 runs to 16 residues. The V end was cut by 6 bases, the J end by 4 bases, with 21 bases between. CDR1 and CDR2 (germline): MNHNS, SASEGT. Unique molecular identifiers featured in how the TCRbeta library was prepared. TCRdb passed the PCR reads through MiXCR, listing each CDR3 protein once. The table shows 60,000 or so distinct CDR3 sequences, with 44% occurring only once. This receptor was identified in a male patient between 5 and 17 years old who had a stem cell transplant for acute lymphoblastic leukemia, so the T cells may come from the graft donor. The sample consisted of PBMCs, mostly from graft donor cells, taken 360 days after TCRalphabeta/CD19-depleted stem cell transplant. V is TRBV6-1 and J is TRBJ1-2; D remains ambiguous. The CDR3 DNA is TGTGCCAGCAGAGGATGGGGTCCGGCATTCTTCTATGGCTACACCTTC. Amino acid sequence: CASRGWGPAFFYGYTF.